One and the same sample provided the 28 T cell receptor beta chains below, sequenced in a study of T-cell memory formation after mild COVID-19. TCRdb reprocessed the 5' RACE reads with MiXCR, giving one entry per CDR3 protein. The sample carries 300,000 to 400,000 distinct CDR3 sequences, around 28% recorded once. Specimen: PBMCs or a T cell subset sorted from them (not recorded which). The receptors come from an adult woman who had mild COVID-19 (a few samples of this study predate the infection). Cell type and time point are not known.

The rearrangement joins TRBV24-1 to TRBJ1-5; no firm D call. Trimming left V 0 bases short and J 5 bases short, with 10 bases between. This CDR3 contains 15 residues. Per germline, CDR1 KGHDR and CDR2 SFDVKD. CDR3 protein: CATSDLKSGDQPQHF. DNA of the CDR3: TGTGCCACCAGTGATTTGAAGTCGGGTGATCAGCCCCAGCATTTT.

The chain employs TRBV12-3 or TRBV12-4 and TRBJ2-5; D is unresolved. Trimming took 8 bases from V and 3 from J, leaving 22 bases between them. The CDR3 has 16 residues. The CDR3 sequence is CASSRIAWGLKETQYF. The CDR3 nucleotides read TGTGCCAGCTCCCGAATTGCGTGGGGTCTTAAAGAGACCCAGTACTTC.

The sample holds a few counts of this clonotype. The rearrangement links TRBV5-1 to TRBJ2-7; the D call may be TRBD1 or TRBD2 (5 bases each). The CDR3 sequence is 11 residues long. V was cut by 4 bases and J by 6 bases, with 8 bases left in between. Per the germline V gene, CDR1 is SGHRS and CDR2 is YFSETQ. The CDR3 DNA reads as TGCGCCAGCAGCGAGGGGAGCGAGCAGTACTTC. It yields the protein CASSEGSEQYF. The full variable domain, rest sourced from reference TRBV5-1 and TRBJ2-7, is KAGVTQTPRYLIKTRGQQVTLSCSPISGHRSVSWYQQTPGQGLQFLFEYFSETQRNKGNFPGRFSGRQFSNSRSEMNVSTLELGDSALYLCASSEGSEQYFGPGTRLTVT.

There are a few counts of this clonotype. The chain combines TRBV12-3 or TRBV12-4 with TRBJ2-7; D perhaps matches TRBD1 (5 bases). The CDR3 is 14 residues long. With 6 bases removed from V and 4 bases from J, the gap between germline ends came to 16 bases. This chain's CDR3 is CASSLIPGYYEQYF. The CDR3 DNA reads TGTGCCAGCAGCCTTATCCCAGGGTATTACGAGCAGTACTTC.

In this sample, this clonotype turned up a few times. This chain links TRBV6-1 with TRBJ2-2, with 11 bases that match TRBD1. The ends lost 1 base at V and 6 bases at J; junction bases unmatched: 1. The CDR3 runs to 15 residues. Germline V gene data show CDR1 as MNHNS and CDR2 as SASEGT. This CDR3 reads CASSEGTGGAGELFF. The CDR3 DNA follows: TGTGCCAGCAGTGAAGGGACAGGGGGCGCCGGGGAGCTGTTTTTT.

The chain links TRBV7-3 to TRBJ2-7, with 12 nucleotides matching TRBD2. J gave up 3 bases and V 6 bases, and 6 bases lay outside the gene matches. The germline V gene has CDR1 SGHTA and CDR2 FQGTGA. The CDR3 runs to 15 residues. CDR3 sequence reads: CASRHTSGGLYEQYF. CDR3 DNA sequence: TGTGCCAGCAGACACACTAGCGGGGGGCTCTACGAGCAGTACTTC.

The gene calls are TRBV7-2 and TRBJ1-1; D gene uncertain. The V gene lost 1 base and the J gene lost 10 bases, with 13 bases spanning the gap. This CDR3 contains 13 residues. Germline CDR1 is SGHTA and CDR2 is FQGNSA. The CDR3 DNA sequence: TGTGCCAGCAGCTTAGGGGGAGGCACTTCAGCTTTCTTT. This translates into CASSLGGGTSAFF. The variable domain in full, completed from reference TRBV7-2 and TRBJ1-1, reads GAGVSQSPSNKVTEKGKDVELRCDPISGHTALYWYRQSLGQGLEFLIYFQGNSAPDKSGLPSDRFSAERTGGSVSTLTIQRTQQEDSAVYLCASSLGGGTSAFFGQGTRLTVV.

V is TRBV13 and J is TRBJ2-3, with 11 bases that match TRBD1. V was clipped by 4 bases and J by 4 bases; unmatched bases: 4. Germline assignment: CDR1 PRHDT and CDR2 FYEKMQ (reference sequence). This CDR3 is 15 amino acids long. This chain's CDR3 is CASSWRDRGADTQYF. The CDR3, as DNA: TGTGCCAGCAGCTGGAGGGACAGGGGGGCAGATACGCAGTATTTT. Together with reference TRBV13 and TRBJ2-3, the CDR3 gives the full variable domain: AAGVIQSPRHLIKEKRETATLKCYPIPRHDTVYWYQQGPGQDPQFLISFYEKMQSDKGSIPDRFSAQQFSDYHSELNMSSLELGDSALYFCASSWRDRGADTQYFGPGTRLTVL.

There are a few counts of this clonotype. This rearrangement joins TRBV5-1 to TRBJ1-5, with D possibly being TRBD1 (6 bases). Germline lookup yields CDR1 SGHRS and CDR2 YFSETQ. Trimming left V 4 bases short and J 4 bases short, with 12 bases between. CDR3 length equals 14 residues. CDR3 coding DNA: TGCGCCAGCAGCCTCGGACAGAGAAATCAGCCCCAGCATTTT. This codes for CASSLGQRNQPQHF.

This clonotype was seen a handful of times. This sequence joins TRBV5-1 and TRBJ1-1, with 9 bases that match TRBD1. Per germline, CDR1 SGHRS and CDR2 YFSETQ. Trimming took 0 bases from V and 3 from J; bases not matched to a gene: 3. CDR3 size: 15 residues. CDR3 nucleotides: TGCGCCAGCAGCTTGGGGGACAGGGATTACACTGAAGCTTTCTTT. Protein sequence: CASSLGDRDYTEAFF.

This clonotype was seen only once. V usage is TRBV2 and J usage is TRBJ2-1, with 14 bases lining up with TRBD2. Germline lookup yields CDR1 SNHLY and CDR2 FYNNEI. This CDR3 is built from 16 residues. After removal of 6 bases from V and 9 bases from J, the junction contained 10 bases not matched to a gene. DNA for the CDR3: TGTGCCAGCAGCGAGACTAGCGGGAGGGCCCAGACTGAGCAGTTCTTC. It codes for CASSETSGRAQTEQFF. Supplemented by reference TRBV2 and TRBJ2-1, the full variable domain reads EPEVTQTPSHQVTQMGQEVILRCVPISNHLYFYWYRQILGQKVEFLVSFYNNEISEKSEIFDDQFSVERPDGSNFTLKIRSTKLEDSAMYFCASSETSGRAQTEQFFGPGTRLTVL.

CDR3 DNA: TGTGCCAGCAGGGCGGGACCGGCGCAAGAGACCCAGTACTTC. Translation gives CASRAGPAQETQYF. The V and J genes are TRBV2 and TRBJ2-5; the D gene is possibly TRBD2 (6 bases). The V gene lost 6 bases and the J gene lost 2 bases, with 13 bases spanning the gap. The CDR3 runs to 14 residues. CDR1 is SNHLY, CDR2 FYNNEI, per germline.

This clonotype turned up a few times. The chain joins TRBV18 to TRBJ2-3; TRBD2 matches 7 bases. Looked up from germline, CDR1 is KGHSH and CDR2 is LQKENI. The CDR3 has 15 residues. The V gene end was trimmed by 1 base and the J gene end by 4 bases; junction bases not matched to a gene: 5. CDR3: CASSPLGLDADTQYF. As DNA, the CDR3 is TGTGCCAGCTCACCACTTGGACTAGATGCAGATACGCAGTATTTT.

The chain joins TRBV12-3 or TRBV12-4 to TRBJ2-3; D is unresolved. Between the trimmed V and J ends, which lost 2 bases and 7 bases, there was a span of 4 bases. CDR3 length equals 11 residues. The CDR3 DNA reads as TGTGCCAGCAGTTTATGGAATACGCAGTATTTT. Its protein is CASSLWNTQYF.

The CDR3 sequence is CASSPLNGDYEQYF. The CDR3 coding sequence is TGCGCCAGCAGCCCCTTGAACGGGGACTACGAGCAGTACTTC. This rearrangement joins TRBV5-1 to TRBJ2-7, with D maybe TRBD2 (5 bases). V was pared by 4 bases and J by 3 bases, with 14 bases between. The CDR3 runs 14 residues. Looked up from germline, CDR1 is SGHRS and CDR2 is YFSETQ.

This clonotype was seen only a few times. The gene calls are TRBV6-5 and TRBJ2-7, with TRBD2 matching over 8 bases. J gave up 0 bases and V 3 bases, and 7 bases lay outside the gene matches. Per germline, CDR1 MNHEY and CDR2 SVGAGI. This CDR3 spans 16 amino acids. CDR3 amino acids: CASSYFPSGYSYEQYF. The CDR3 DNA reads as TGTGCCAGCAGTTATTTCCCTAGCGGGTACTCCTACGAGCAGTACTTC.

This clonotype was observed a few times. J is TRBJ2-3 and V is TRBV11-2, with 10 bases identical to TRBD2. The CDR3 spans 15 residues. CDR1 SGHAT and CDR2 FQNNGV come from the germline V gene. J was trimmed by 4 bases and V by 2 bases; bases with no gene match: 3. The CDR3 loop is CASSLLAGDPDTQYF. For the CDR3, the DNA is TGTGCCAGCAGCTTACTAGCGGGGGACCCAGATACGCAGTATTTT.

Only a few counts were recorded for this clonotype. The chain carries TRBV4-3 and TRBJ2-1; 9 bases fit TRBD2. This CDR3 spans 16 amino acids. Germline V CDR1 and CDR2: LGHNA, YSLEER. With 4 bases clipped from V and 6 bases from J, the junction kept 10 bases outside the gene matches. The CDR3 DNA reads TGCGCCAGCAGCCTTGCTTTTGGCGGGAGGGCCAATGAGCAGTTCTTC. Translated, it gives CASSLAFGGRANEQFF.

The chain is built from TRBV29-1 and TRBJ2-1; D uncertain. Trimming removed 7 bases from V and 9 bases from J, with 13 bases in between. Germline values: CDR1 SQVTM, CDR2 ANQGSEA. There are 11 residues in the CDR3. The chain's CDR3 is CSGRLGIEQFF. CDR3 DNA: TGCAGCGGAAGACTTGGGATTGAGCAGTTCTTC.

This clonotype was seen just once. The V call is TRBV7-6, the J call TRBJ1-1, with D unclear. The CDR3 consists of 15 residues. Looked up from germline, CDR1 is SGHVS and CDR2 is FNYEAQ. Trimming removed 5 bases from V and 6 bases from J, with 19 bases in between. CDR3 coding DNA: TGTGCCAGCAGCCCTCCTCCGACCCGAGACCCTGAAGCTTTCTTT. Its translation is CASSPPPTRDPEAFF.

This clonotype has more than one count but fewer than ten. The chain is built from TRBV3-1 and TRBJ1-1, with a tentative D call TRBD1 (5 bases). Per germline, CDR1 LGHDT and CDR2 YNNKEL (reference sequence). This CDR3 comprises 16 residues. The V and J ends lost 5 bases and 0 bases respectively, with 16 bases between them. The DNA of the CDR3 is TGTGCCAGCAGCTCACAGGAGCAGGGTGTGAACACTGAAGCTTTCTTT. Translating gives CASSSQEQGVNTEAFF.

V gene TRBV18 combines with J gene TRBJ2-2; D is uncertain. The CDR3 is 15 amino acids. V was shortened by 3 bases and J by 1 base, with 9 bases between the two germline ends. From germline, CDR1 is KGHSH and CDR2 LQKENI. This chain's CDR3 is CASSPGNLNTGELFF. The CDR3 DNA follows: TGTGCCAGCTCACCGGGGAACTTGAACACCGGGGAGCTGTTTTTT.

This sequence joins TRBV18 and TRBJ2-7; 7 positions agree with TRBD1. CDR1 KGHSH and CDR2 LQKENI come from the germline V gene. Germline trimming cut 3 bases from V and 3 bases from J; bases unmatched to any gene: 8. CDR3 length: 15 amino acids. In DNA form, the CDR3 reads TGTGCCAGCTCACCGATACAGGGGCCAAGCTACGAGCAGTACTTC. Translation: CASSPIQGPSYEQYF.

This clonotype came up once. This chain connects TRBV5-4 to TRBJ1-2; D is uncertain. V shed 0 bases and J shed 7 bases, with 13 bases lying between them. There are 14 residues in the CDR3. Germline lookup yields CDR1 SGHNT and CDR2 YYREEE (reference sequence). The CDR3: CASSLGVRLGGYTF. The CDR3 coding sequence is TGTGCCAGCAGCTTGGGGGTTCGGCTGGGTGGCTACACCTTC.

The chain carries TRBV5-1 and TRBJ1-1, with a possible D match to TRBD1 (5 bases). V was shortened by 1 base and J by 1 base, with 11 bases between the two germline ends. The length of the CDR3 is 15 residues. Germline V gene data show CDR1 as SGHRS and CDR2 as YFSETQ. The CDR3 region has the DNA TGCGCCAGCAGCTTGCAGGGACCGTCGAACACTGAAGCTTTCTTT. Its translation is CASSLQGPSNTEAFF.

CDR3 nucleotides: TGTGCCAGCAGTGAAGCGCGAGCGGGGGTTAACCATGAGCAGTTCTTC. Translating gives CASSEARAGVNHEQFF. The chain has TRBV2 and TRBJ2-1; 8 nucleotides agree with TRBD2. This CDR3 is 16 amino acids long. With 0 bases clipped from V and 8 bases from J, the junction kept 9 bases outside the gene matches. Looked up from germline, CDR1 is SNHLY and CDR2 is FYNNEI.

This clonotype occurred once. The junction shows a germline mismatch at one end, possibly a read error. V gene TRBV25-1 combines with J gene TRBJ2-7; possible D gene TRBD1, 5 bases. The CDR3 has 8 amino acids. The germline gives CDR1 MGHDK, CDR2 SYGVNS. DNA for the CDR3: TGTGCCAGCAGTGAAGACAGCTTC. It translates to CASSEDSF.

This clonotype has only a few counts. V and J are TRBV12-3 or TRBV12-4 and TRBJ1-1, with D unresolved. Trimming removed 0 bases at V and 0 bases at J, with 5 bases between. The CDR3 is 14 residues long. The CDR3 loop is CASSLAVLNTEAFF. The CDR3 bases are TGTGCCAGCAGTTTAGCAGTTTTGAACACTGAAGCTTTCTTT.